This TCR beta chain was documented in a study of CD8 T cells in Susac syndrome. cDNA came from approximately 0.5 to 1 ug RNA primed by random hexamers. TCRdb re-called the immunoSEQ multiplex PCR reads with MiXCR, one entry per CDR3 protein. This table has over 350,000 distinct CDR3 sequences, 75% to 90% appearing once. Broader study findings: The study recognized that the number of individuals in its TCR sequencing and HLA analysis was relatively small.

A remark on this clonotype: Its antigen remains unknown.

Germline CDR1 and CDR2: MNHEY and SMNVEV (reference sequence). The length of the CDR3 is 14 residues. The ends were cut back, 6 bases at V and 2 bases at J, with 13 bases in the middle. The gene calls are TRBV27 and TRBJ2-5; tentatively, D is TRBD2 (6 bases). The specimen sequenced was CD8+ T cells from PBMCs. This receptor was taken from a human donor with multiple sclerosis. CDR3 in amino acids: CASSRLGTQETQYF. CDR3 DNA sequence: TGTGCCAGCAGCCGACTAGGGACTCAAGAGACCCAGTACTTC.